This T cell receptor (beta chain) comes out of a study of blood T cell repertoires in COVID-19. Study-level information: Both acute and convalescent COVID-19 samples were obtained from the United States, Italy and Spain. T cells, B-cell-depleted T cells, or PBMCs supplied cDNA or gDNA.

Original processing methods: Reference gene primer amplification in the assay estimated nucleated cell counts. Clones were sequenced by immunoSEQ multiplex PCR, and TCRdb holds only the in-frame ones, with some missing. V and J calls and clone size are copied from that table; D and trimming were computed from the DNA. This sample yields roughly 34,000 clones, of which about 80% are seen a single time; over 30% belongs to the top ten. The CDR3 consists of 15 residues. Germline CDR1 is MNHEY and CDR2 is SVGEGT. V was pared by 1 base and J by 4 bases, with 6 bases of the junction left unmatched. What was sequenced was peripheral blood. The TCR was taken from a man aged 80 or over with acute or convalescent COVID-19. The chain employs TRBV6-2 or TRBV6-3 and TRBJ2-5; 7 bases fit TRBD1. The CDR3 here is CASSYLGGRSETQYF. The CDR3 nucleotides are TGTGCCAGCAGTTACTTAGGGGGCAGGTCAGAGACCCAGTACTTC.